This T cell receptor (beta chain) was found in a study of response to subunit inactivated influenza vaccine. Notes on the study in general: Each seasonal influenza vaccination recruits few new T cells, the authors suggested.

From germline, CDR1 is SGHTA and CDR2 FQGNSA. The CDR3 loop spans 14 amino acids. V gave up 5 bases and J gave up 2 bases, with 12 bases separating them. TCRdb redid the calling of the RT-PCR reads with MiXCR, one entry per CDR3 protein. The sample has about 520,000 distinct CDR3 sequences, around 7.7% seen once. There are a few counts of this clonotype. Its antigen is unknown. The sequenced sample was PBMCs from blood, obtained less than 30 months after vaccination. V gene TRBV7-2 combines with J gene TRBJ1-1; D is unclear. This sequence was found in a man aged 50 to 69 who received an inactivated influenza vaccine. The CDR3 sequence: CASSPGEGNTEAFF. The DNA for the CDR3 is TGTGCCAGCAGCCCCGGGGAGGGAAACACTGAAGCTTTCTTT.